This paragraph covers one T cell receptor (beta chain) sequence. CDR3 length: 14 residues. The germline V gene has CDR1 MNHEY and CDR2 SVGAGI. V gave up 10 bases and J gave up 8 bases, with 23 bases separating them. The data originate from a study of blood T cell repertoires in COVID-19. Clinical history reported by participants formed the basis on which cohorts were assigned. Assay used: immunoSEQ multiplex PCR; TCRdb lists only in-frame clones, some missing. This repertoire shows under 300,000 clones, roughly 87% found once; its top ten account for around 6%. The chain links TRBV6-5 to TRBJ1-2; D might be TRBD1 (6 bases). The sequenced material came from PBMCs or T cells enriched from blood (not recorded which). This receptor was obtained from a woman aged 25 to 39 with acute COVID-19. CDR3 DNA: TGTGCCACCCTGACCCCGGGGGGGGGCGGGGGCTACACCTTC. It codes for CATLTPGGGGGYTF.